These 17 T cell receptor beta chains share one sample of origin, sequenced in a study of T cell responses to AZD1222 COVID-19 vaccine. Assay used: immunoSEQ multiplex PCR; TCRdb lists only in-frame clones, some missing. The sample includes under 150,000 clones, over 75% seen only once; the top ten take under 20%. The source was peripheral blood, collected on day 0 of MenACWY control vaccination. The origin of the receptors is an adult in good health.

This chain links TRBV4-2 with TRBJ2-2; D may be TRBD2 (5 bases). This CDR3 region has 16 residues. Trimming stripped 1 base from V and 2 bases from J, with 11 bases between. Germline CDR1 is LGHNA and CDR2 is YNFKEQ. CDR3 amino acids: CASSQVEAENTGELFF. As DNA, the CDR3 is TGTGCCAGCAGCCAAGTCGAAGCGGAAAACACCGGGGAGCTGTTTTTT.

This rearrangement joins TRBV30 to TRBJ1-2, with a tentative D call TRBD1 (5 bases). CDR1 GTSNPN and CDR2 SVGIG come from the germline V gene (reference sequence). CDR3 length equals 14 residues. Trimming removed 2 bases at V and 3 bases at J, with 13 bases between. CDR3 amino acids: CAWSRAGWDYGYTF. In DNA, the CDR3 is TGTGCCTGGAGTAGGGCAGGGTGGGACTATGGCTACACCTTC.

The chain combines TRBV15 with TRBJ2-4; D is perhaps TRBD1 (6 bases). From germline, CDR1 is LNHNV and CDR2 YYDKDF (reference sequence). The CDR3 consists of 15 residues. Trimming removed 4 bases from V and 1 base from J, with 11 bases in between. The CDR3 coding sequence is TGTGCCACCAGCACAGACAGGATCGCCAAAAACATTCAGTACTTC. Translated: CATSTDRIAKNIQYF.

The V and J genes are TRBV28 and TRBJ2-7; D is possibly TRBD1 (5 bases). CDR1 is MDHEN, CDR2 SYDVKM, per germline. Trimming removed 10 bases at V and 1 base at J, with 11 bases between. The CDR3 runs 12 residues. CDR3 sequence (DNA): TGTGCCACTACGGACATGTCCTACGAGCAGTACTTC. Translated: CATTDMSYEQYF.

The V and J genes are TRBV19 and TRBJ1-5; the match to TRBD1 covers 11 bases. The germline V gene has CDR1 LNHDA and CDR2 SQIVND (reference sequence). Trimming at V came to 4 bases and at J to 3 bases, leaving 8 bases not matched to a gene. The CDR3 is made up of 17 amino acids. Here the CDR3 DNA reads TGTGCCAGTAGTAATCCGGGACAGGGGGTGGTCAATCAGCCCCAGCATTTT. It specifies CASSNPGQGVVNQPQHF. The whole variable domain, remainder taken from reference TRBV19 and TRBJ1-5, is DGGITQSPKYLFRKEGQNVTLSCEQNLNHDAMYWYRQDPGQGLRLIYYSQIVNDFQKGDIAEGYSVSREKKESFPLTVTSAQKNPTAFYLCASSNPGQGVVNQPQHFGDGTRLSIL.

The gene calls are TRBV3-1 (or the pseudogene TRBV3-2) and TRBJ2-5; TRBD2 matches at 8 bases. Germline CDR1 is LGHDT and CDR2 is YNNKEL (reference sequence). CDR3 size: 16 residues. V shed 5 bases, J shed 5 bases, and the junction held 13 bases outside the gene matches. The CDR3 protein is CASSDTLAGGGETQYF. The CDR3 DNA reads TGTGCCAGCAGCGACACGCTGGCGGGAGGCGGGGAGACCCAGTACTTC.

The V call is TRBV24-1, the J call TRBJ2-3; TRBD2 might be the D (6 bases). The V gene's germline CDR1 is KGHDR and CDR2 SFDVKD. The CDR3 consists of 15 residues. Trimming left V 5 bases short and J 0 bases short, with 11 bases between. The DNA of the CDR3 is TGTGCCACCAGTGCCACCGGGACTAGCACAGATACGCAGTATTTT. Amino acids: CATSATGTSTDTQYF.

This sequence joins TRBV2 and TRBJ2-7, with D perhaps matching TRBD2 (6 bases). Germline assignment: CDR1 SNHLY and CDR2 FYNNEI. The V end lost 7 bases, the J end lost 0 bases, and 13 bases lay between the germline ends. CDR3 length: 14 residues. DNA for the CDR3: TGTGCCAGCACTGGGTCGGGACTCTCCTACGAGCAGTACTTC. This sequence encodes CASTGSGLSYEQYF.

The chain combines TRBV6-5 with TRBJ1-3, with 9 bases aligning to TRBD1. The CDR3 runs to 16 residues. Germline V gene lookup returns CDR1 MNHEY and CDR2 SVGAGI. J gave up 2 bases and V 2 bases, and 4 bases lay outside the gene matches. The CDR3 spells CASSYPHRGPGNTIYF. In DNA form, the CDR3 reads TGTGCCAGCAGTTACCCTCACAGGGGGCCTGGAAACACCATATATTTT.

The rearrangement links TRBV24-1 to TRBJ1-2; no clear D gene. This CDR3 spans 11 amino acids. V lost 9 bases, J lost 10 bases, and 14 bases lay in between. CDR1 and CDR2 from the germline V gene are KGHDR and SFDVKD. CDR3 sequence: CATALGGVYTF. The CDR3 DNA sequence: TGTGCCACCGCCCTGGGAGGTGTCTACACCTTC.

V and J are TRBV29-1 and TRBJ1-1; no clear D. V was trimmed by 3 bases and J by 6 bases, leaving 14 bases between them. The CDR3 consists of 13 residues. Germline CDR1 reads SQVTM; CDR2 reads ANQGSEA. CDR3 in amino acids: CSVERVLAPEAFF. The CDR3 DNA is TGCAGCGTTGAGAGGGTCCTTGCGCCTGAAGCTTTCTTT.

The chain uses TRBV5-3 and TRBJ1-5; the D gene is possibly TRBD1 (6 bases). TRBV5-3 is an open reading frame, and its role is uncertain. CDR3 size: 12 residues. Trimming took off 4 bases at V and 7 bases at J, with 9 bases between the two ends. CDR3 in amino acids: CARSRGAQPQHF. The DNA of the CDR3 is TGTGCCAGAAGCAGGGGGGCCCAGCCCCAGCATTTT.

This sequence joins TRBV3-1 (or the pseudogene TRBV3-2) and TRBJ2-7; weak D call: TRBD2 (7 bases). The V and J ends lost 8 bases and 2 bases respectively, with 10 bases between them. This CDR3 has 12 residues. The V gene's germline CDR1 is LGHDT and CDR2 YNNKEL (reference sequence). The CDR3 spells CASGGGTYEQYF. CDR3 in DNA: TGTGCCAGCGGGGGGGGCACCTACGAGCAGTACTTC.

This clone has just a few counts. The V gene is TRBV6-2 or TRBV6-3, the J gene TRBJ2-5; a weak D match, TRBD2 (6 bases). V lost 4 bases and J 2 bases, leaving 11 bases between the germline ends. The CDR3 contains 14 residues. CDR1 MNHEY and CDR2 SVGEGT come from the germline V gene. The CDR3 DNA follows: TGTGCCAGCAGTTCCACTAGCACACAAGAGACCCAGTACTTC. Translated, it gives CASSSTSTQETQYF.

The J gene is TRBJ2-7, the V gene TRBV11-3, with a tentative D call TRBD1 (6 bases). V dropped 6 bases and J dropped 4 bases, with 13 bases sitting between them. In germline, CDR1 is SGHNT, CDR2 YENEEA. The CDR3 has 13 amino acids. CDR3 sequence reads: CASSPSRGYEQYF. The CDR3 DNA sequence: TGTGCCAGCAGTCCCTCCAGGGGATACGAGCAGTACTTC.

The rearrangement links TRBV5-1 to TRBJ2-7; the D gene is possibly TRBD1 (5 bases). The CDR3 is 14 residues long. Trimming took 4 bases from V and 0 from J, leaving 11 bases between them. The germline CDR1 and CDR2 sequences are SGHRS and YFSETQ. The CDR3, as DNA: TGCGCCAGCAGCCCGGACACCCTCTCCTACGAGCAGTACTTC. Its translation is CASSPDTLSYEQYF.

This clone has a single count. The gene calls are TRBV28 and TRBJ1-2, with 9 nucleotides matching TRBD1. The CDR3 length is 17 residues. Per germline, CDR1 MDHEN and CDR2 SYDVKM. Trimming removed 5 bases from V and 8 bases from J; junction bases left unmatched: 18. The CDR3: CASSLLLGQGRLGGYTF. As DNA, the CDR3 is TGTGCCAGCAGTCTCCTTTTGGGACAGGGACGACTCGGAGGCTACACCTTC.